There are a few counts of the clone carrying this T cell receptor (beta chain). Antigen specificity is unknown. Overnight CMV lysate stimulation of fresh PBMCs defined donor CMV status by CD4+ IFNgamma. The entry originates in a study of naive and memory T cell subsets. Study results and limitations: From naive to CM, EM and EMRA, diversity decreased and Gini increased. Over 95% of naive TCR sequences appeared only once after error correction, unlike memory subsets. Especially in CD8 cells, naive repertoires contained a few larger clonotypes, possibly CD45RA-re-expressing memory cells. RNA-based TCR counts may shift with T cell activation and differentiation.

Two oligonucleotides, mixed equimolar, formed the beta constant-region primer covering TRBC1 and TRBC2. Four rounds of PCR amplified the ligated cDNA using nested alpha and beta constant-region primers plus SP2. MiXCR, applied by TCRdb to the UMI-ligation and nested PCR reads, yields one record per CDR3 protein. Of roughly 140,000 distinct CDR3 sequences listed, approximately 21% are singletons. The CDR3 runs 14 residues. Germline-derived CDR1 and CDR2 are MDHEN and SYDVKM. The sequence came from a human donor in good health. Sequenced input: naive CD8+ T cells from blood. V gene TRBV28 combines with J gene TRBJ2-1, with D tentatively TRBD1 (6 bases). The CDR3 reads CAVHGGQFYNEQFF. The CDR3 nucleotides read TGTGCGGTGCATGGAGGACAGTTCTACAATGAGCAGTTCTTC.